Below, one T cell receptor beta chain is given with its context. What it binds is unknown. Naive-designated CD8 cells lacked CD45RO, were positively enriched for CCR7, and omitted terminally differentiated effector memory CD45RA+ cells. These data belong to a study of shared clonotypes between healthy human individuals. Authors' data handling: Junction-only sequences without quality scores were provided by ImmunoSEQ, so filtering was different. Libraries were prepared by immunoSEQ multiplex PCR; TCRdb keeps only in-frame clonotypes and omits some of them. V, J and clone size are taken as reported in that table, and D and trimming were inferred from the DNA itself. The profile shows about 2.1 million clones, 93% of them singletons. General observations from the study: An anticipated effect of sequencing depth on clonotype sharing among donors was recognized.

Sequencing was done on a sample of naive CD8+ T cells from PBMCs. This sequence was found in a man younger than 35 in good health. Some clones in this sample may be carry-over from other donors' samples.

Here the CDR3 DNA reads TGTGCCAGCAGTTCCCGGGACAGACTCTATGGCTACACCTTC. This sequence encodes CASSSRDRLYGYTF. This chain links TRBV27 with TRBJ1-2; 7 bases are a match to TRBD1. Trimming took 4 bases from V and 4 from J; bases not matched to a gene: 6. The CDR3 consists of 14 residues. Germline V gives CDR1 MNHEY, CDR2 SMNVEV (reference sequence).